The clone carrying this TCR beta chain was seen a single time. These data originate in a study of blood T cell repertoires in COVID-19. Study as a whole: Italy, Spain and the United States were the sources of the convalescent and acute COVID-19 samples. PBMCs, B-cell-depleted T cells, or T cells were the source of the cDNA or gDNA that made up the material.

V was clipped by 4 bases and J by 3 bases; unmatched bases: 13. Germline CDR1 SGHNT, CDR2 YYREEE (reference sequence). CDR3 length: 17 residues. In the original processing: Amplified reference gene primers provided the basis for estimating nucleated cell counts. Measured with immunoSEQ multiplex PCR; TCRdb has only the in-frame clones, and not every one. That table supplies the V and J calls and clone size; D and trimming were determined from the DNA. This table has roughly 290,000 clones, more than 85% appearing once. Material for sequencing was peripheral blood. This sequence was found in a man aged 30-40 years with acute or convalescent COVID-19. The V call is TRBV5-4, the J call TRBJ1-1; TRBD1 matches at 9 bases. The CDR3, as DNA: TGTGCCAGCAGCATAGGACTTCCGGGACAGGGATACACTGAAGCTTTCTTT. Translating it yields CASSIGLPGQGYTEAFF.